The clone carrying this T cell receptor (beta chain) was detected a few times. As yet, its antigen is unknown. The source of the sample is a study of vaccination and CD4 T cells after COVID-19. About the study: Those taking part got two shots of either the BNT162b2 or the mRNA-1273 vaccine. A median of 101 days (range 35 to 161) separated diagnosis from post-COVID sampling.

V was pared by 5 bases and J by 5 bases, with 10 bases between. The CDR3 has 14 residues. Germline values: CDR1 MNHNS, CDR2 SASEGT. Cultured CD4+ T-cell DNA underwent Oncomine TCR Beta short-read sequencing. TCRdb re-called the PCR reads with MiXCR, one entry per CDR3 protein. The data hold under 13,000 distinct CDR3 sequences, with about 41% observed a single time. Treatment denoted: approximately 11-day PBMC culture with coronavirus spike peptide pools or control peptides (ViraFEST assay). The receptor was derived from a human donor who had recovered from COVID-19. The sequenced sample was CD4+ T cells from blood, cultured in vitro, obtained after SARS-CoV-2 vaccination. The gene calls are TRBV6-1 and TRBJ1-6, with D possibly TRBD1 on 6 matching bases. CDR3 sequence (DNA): TGTGCCAGCAGTAGGACAGCAAATAATTCACCCCTCCACTTT. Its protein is CASSRTANNSPLHF.